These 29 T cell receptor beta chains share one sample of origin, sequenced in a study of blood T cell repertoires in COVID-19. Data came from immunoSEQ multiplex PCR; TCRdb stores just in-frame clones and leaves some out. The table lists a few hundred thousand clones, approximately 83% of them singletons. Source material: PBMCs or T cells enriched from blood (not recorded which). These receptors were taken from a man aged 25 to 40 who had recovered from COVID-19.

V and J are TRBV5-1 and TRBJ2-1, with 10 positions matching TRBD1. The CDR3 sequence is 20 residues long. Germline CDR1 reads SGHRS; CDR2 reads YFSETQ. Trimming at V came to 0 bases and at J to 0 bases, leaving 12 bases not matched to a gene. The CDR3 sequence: CASSLAEKPGQGSSYNEQFF. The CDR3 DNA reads TGCGCCAGCAGCTTGGCGGAAAAGCCGGGACAGGGGAGCTCCTACAATGAGCAGTTCTTC.

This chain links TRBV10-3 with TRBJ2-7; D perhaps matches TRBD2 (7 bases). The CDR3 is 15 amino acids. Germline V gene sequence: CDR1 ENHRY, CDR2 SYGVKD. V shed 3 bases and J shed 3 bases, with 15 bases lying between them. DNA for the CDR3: TGTGCCATCAGTGATACGGGGGGCGCTGGCTACGAGCAGTACTTC. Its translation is CAISDTGGAGYEQYF.

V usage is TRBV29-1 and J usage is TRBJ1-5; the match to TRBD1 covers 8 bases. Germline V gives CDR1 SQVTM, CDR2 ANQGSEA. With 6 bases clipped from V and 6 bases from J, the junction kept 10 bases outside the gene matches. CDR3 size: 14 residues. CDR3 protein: CSVAHGQGGQPQHF. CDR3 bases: TGCAGCGTGGCCCATGGACAGGGTGGTCAGCCCCAGCATTTT.

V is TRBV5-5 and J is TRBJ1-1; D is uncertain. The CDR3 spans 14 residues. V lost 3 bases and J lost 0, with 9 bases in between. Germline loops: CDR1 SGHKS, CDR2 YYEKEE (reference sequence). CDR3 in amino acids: CASSSSGLNTEAFF. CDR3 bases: TGTGCCAGCAGCTCCTCCGGTCTGAACACTGAAGCTTTCTTT.

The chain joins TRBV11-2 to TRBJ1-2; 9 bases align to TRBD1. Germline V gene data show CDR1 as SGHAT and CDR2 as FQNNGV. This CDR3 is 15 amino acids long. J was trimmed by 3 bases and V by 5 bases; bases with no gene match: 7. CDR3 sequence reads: CASSQSGTGYYGYTF. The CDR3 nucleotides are TGTGCCAGCAGCCAGAGCGGGACAGGGTACTATGGCTACACCTTC.

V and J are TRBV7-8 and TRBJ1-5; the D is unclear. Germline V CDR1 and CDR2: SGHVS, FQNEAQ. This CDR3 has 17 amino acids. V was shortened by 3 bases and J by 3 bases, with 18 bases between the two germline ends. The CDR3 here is CASSLSPLRATNQPQHF. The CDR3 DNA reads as TGTGCCAGCAGCTTGTCCCCTCTACGCGCTACCAATCAGCCCCAGCATTTT.

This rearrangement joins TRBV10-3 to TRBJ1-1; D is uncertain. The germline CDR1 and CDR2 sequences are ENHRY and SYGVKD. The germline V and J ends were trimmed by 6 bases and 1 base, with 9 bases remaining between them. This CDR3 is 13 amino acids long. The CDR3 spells CAIRIKQNTEAFF. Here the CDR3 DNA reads TGTGCCATCAGGATCAAGCAGAACACTGAAGCTTTCTTT.

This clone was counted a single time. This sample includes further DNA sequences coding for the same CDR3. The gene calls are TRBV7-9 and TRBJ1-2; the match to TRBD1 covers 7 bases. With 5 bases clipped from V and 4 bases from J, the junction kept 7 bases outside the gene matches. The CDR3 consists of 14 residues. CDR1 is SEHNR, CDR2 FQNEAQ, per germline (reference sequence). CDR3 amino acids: CASSRGQASYGYTF. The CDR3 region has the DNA TGTGCCAGCAGCCGAGGACAGGCTAGCTATGGCTACACCTTC.

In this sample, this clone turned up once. The CDR3 DNA follows: TGTGCCAGTAGTTTCCGACAGGGCCTTAACTATGGCTACACCTTC. Its protein product is CASSFRQGLNYGYTF. The J gene is TRBJ1-2, the V gene TRBV19; 7 bases are a match to TRBD1. Germline trimming cut 5 bases from V and 1 base from J; bases unmatched to any gene: 7. The length of the CDR3 is 15 residues. The germline CDR1 and CDR2 sequences are LNHDA and SQIVND (reference sequence).

The CDR3 sequence is CAISGQRGGSNEQFF. The CDR3 coding sequence is TGTGCCATCAGTGGGCAGCGGGGAGGTAGCAATGAGCAGTTCTTC. The chain joins TRBV10-3 to TRBJ2-1; 7 nucleotides agree with TRBD2. The CDR3 is 15 amino acids. J gave up 6 bases and V 4 bases, and 9 bases lay outside the gene matches. Looked up from germline, CDR1 is ENHRY and CDR2 is SYGVKD.

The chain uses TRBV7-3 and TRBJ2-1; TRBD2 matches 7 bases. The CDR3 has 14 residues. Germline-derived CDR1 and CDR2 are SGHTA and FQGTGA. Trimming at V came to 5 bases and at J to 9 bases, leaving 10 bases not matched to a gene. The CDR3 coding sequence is TGTGCCAGCAGCCCGGGACGGGAGGTGGGTGAGCAGTTCTTC. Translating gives CASSPGREVGEQFF.

The CDR3: CASSHRDSNEKLFF. The CDR3 DNA is TGTGCCAGCAGTCACCGGGACAGTAATGAAAAACTGTTTTTT. This chain joins TRBV27 and TRBJ1-4; TRBD1 matches 7 bases. Germline-derived CDR1 and CDR2 are MNHEY and SMNVEV (reference sequence). The CDR3 sequence is 14 residues long. The V segment lost 5 bases and the J segment 4 bases; nucleotides outside the gene matches: 4.

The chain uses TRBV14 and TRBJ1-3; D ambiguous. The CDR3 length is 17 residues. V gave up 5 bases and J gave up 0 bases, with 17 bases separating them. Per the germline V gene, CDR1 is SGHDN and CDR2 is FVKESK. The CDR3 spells CASSKYSQASSGNTIYF. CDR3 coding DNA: TGTGCCAGCAGCAAGTATTCGCAGGCCAGCTCTGGAAACACCATATATTTT.

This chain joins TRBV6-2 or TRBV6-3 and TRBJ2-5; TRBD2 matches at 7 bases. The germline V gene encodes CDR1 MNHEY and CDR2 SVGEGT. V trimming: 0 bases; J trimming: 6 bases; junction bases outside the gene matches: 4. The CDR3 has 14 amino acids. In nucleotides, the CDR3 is TGTGCCAGCAGTTACTCTGGGGGGGTGCAGACCCAGTACTTC. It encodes CASSYSGGVQTQYF.

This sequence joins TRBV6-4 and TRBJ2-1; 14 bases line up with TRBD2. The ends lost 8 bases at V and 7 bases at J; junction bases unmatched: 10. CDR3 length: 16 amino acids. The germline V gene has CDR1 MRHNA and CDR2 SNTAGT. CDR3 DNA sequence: TGTGCCAGCTCTCCAAGGGGGACTAGCGGGGGAAATGAGCAGTTCTTC. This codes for CASSPRGTSGGNEQFF.

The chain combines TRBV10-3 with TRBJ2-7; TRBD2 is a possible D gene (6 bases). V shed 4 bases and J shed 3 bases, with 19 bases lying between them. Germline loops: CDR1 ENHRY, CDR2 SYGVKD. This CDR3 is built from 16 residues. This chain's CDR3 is CAISGGGQRLIYEQYF. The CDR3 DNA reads TGTGCCATCAGTGGGGGAGGCCAGAGACTAATCTACGAGCAGTACTTC.

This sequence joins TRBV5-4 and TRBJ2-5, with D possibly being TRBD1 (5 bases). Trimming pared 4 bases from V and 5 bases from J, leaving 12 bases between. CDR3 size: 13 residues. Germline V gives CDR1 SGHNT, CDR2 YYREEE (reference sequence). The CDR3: CASSPRGEETQYF. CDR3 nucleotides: TGTGCCAGCAGCCCAAGGGGTGAGGAGACCCAGTACTTC.

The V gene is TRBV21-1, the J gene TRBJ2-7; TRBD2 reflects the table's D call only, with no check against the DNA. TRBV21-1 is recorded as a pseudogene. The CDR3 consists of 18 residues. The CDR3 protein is CASTQRRDYVRLSYEQYF. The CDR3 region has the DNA TGTGCCAGCACCCAGAGGAGGGACTACGTGAGATTATCCTACGAGCAGTACTTC.

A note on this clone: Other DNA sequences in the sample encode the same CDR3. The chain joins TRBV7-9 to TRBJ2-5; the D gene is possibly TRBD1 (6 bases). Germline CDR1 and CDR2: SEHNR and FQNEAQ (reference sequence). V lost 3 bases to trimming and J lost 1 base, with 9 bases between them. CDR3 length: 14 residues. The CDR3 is CASSLVGGQETQYF. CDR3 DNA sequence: TGTGCCAGCAGCTTGGTAGGGGGCCAAGAGACCCAGTACTTC. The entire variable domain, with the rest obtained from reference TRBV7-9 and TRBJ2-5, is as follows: DTGVSQNPRHKITKRGQNVTFRCDPISEHNRLYWYRQTLGQGPEFLTYFQNEAQLEKSRLLSDRFSAERPKGSFSTLEIQRTEQGDSAMYLCASSLVGGQETQYFGPGTRLLVL.

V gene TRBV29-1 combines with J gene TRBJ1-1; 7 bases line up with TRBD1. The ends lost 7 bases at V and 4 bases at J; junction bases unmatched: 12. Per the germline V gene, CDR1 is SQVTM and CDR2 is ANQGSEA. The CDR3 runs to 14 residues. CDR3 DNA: TGCAGCGCCCAGAGTACAGGGGAAGGCACTGAAGCTTTCTTT. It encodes CSAQSTGEGTEAFF.

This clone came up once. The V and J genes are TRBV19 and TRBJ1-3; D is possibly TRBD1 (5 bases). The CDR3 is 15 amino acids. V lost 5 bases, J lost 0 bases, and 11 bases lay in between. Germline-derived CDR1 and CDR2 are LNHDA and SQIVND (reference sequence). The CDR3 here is CASSSQAASGNTIYF. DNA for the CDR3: TGTGCCAGTAGTTCACAGGCCGCCTCTGGAAACACCATATATTTT. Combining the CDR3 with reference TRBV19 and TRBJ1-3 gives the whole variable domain DGGITQSPKYLFRKEGQNVTLSCEQNLNHDAMYWYRQDPGQGLRLIYYSQIVNDFQKGDIAEGYSVSREKKESFPLTVTSAQKNPTAFYLCASSSQAASGNTIYFGEGSWLTVV.

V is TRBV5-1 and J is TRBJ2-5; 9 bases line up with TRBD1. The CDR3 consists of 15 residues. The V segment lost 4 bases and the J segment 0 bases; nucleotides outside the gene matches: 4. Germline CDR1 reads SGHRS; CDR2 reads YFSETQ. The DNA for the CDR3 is TGCGCCAGCAGCCCAGGACAGGGGAACCAAGAGACCCAGTACTTC. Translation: CASSPGQGNQETQYF.

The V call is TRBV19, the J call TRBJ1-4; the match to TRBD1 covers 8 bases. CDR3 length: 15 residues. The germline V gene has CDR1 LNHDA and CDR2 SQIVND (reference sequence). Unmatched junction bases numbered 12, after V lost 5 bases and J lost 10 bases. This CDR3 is CASSRPGTGFGKLFF. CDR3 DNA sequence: TGTGCCAGTAGTCGCCCCGGGACAGGCTTTGGAAAACTGTTTTTT.

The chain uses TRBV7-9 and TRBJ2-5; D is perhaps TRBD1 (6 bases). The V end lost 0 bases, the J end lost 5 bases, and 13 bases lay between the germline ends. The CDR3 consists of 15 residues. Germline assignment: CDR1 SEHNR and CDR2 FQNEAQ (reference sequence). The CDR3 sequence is CASSLAQGPGETQYF. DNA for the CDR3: TGTGCCAGCAGCTTAGCGCAGGGGCCGGGGGAGACCCAGTACTTC.

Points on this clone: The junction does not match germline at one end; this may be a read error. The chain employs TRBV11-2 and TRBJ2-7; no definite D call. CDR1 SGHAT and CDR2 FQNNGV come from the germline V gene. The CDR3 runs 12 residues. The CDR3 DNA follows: TGTGCCAGCAGTTTAGGGCCGTCCCTTCGATACTTC. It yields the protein CASSLGPSLRYF.

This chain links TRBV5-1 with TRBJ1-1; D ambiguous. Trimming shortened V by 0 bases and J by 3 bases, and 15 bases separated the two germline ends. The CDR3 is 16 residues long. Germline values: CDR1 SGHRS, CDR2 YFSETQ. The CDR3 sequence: CASSLGFRTGDTEAFF. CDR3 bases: TGCGCCAGCAGCTTGGGTTTTAGAACGGGAGACACTGAAGCTTTCTTT.

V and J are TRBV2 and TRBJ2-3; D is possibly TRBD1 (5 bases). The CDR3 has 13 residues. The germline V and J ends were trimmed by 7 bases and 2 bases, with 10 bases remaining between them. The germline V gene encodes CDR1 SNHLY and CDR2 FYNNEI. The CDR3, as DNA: TGTGCCAGCATTAGTGGGGCCACAGATACGCAGTATTTT. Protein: CASISGATDTQYF.

The CDR3 is CASIQSTGPGPGYTF. For the CDR3, the DNA is TGTGCCAGCATTCAATCGACAGGGCCCGGCCCTGGCTACACCTTC. This chain links TRBV25-1 with TRBJ1-2; 7 nucleotides line up with TRBD1. The length of the CDR3 is 15 residues. The trim removed 7 bases at V and 7 bases at J, leaving 15 bases unmatched. The germline V gene encodes CDR1 MGHDK and CDR2 SYGVNS.

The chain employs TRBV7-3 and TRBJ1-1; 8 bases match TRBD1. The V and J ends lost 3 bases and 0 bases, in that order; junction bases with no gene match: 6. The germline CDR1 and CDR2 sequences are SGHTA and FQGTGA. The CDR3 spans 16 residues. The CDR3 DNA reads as TGTGCCAGCAGCTTTCCGGGACAGGCGATGAACACTGAAGCTTTCTTT. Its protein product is CASSFPGQAMNTEAFF.